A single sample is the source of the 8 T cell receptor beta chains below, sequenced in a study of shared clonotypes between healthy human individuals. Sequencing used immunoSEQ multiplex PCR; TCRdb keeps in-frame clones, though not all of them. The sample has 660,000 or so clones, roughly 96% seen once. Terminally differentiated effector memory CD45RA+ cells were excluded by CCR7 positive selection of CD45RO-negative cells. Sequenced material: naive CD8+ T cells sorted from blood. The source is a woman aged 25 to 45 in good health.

The CDR3 is CAIADAGETQYF. The CDR3 DNA is TGTGCCATTGCGGACGCCGGAGAGACCCAGTACTTC. This chain connects TRBV28 to TRBJ2-5; D is ambiguous. CDR1 and CDR2 (germline): MDHEN, SYDVKM. This CDR3 has 12 amino acids. Trimming stripped 10 bases from V and 4 bases from J, with 13 bases between.

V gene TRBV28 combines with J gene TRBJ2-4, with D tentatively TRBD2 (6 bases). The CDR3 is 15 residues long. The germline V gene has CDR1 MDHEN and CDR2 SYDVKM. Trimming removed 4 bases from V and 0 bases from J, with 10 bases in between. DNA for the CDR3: TGTGCCAGCAGTTGGGGGAGGCTAGCCAAAAACATTCAGTACTTC. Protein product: CASSWGRLAKNIQYF.

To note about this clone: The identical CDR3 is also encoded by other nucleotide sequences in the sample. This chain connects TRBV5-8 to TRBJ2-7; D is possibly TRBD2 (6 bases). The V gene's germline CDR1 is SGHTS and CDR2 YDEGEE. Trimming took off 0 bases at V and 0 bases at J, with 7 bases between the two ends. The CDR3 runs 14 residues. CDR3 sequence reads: CASSLGGNSYEQYF. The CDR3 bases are TGTGCCAGCAGCTTGGGCGGGAACTCCTACGAGCAGTACTTC.

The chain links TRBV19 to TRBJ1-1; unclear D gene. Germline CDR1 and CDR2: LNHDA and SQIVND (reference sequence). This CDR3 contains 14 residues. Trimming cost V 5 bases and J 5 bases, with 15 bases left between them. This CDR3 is CASSVRSGYTEAFF. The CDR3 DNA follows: TGTGCCAGTAGTGTCCGAAGCGGGTATACTGAAGCTTTCTTT.

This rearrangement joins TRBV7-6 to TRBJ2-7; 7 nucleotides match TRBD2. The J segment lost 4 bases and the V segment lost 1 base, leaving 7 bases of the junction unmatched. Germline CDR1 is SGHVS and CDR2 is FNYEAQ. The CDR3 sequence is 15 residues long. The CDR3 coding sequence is TGTGCCAGCAGCTTAGGCGGGGAGGGACCTTACGAGCAGTACTTC. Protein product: CASSLGGEGPYEQYF.

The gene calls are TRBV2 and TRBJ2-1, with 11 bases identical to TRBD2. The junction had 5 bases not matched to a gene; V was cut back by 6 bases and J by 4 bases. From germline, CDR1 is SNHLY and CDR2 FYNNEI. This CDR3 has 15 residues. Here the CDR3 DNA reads TGTGCCAGCAGCAGGGGACTAGCGGTATACAATGAGCAGTTCTTC. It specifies CASSRGLAVYNEQFF.

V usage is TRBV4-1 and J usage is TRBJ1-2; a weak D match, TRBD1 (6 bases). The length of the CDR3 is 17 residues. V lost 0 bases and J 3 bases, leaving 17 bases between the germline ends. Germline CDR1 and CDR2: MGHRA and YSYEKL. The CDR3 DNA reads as TGCGCCAGCAGCCAAGATTGGGGGATACAGGGATACTATGGCTACACCTTC. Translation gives CASSQDWGIQGYYGYTF.

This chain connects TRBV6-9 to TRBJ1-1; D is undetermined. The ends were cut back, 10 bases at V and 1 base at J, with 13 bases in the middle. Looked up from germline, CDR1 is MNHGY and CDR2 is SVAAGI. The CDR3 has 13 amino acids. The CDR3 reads CATSGGTNTEAFF. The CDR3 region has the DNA TGTGCCACCTCAGGAGGAACGAACACTGAAGCTTTCTTT.